This T cell receptor (beta chain) was recovered during a study of shared clonotypes between healthy human individuals. Findings of the study overall: Only blood underwent sampling, and tissue repertoires likely differ.

Trimming removed 5 bases from V and 3 bases from J, with 20 bases in between. The CDR3 contains 16 residues. Germline CDR1 and CDR2: LNHDA and SQIVND (reference sequence). Naive CD4+ cells were CD45RA-selected; the remaining cells were memory. Notes on this clone: Its antigen is not known.

Generated by immunoSEQ multiplex PCR, the TCRdb table keeps only in-frame clones and is missing some. The top ten clones hold 1.2% of a sample with approximately 1,500,000 clones, over 95% of them seen once. The rearrangement links TRBV19 to TRBJ2-7, with D maybe TRBD2 (5 bases). The source is a man between 25 and 39 years old in good health. The material sequenced was naive CD4+ T cells sorted from blood. Subset reported: CD45RA+ positively selected. Here the CDR3 reads CASSHLQRASLYEQYF. In nucleotides, the CDR3 is TGTGCCAGTAGTCATCTCCAGAGGGCATCACTCTACGAGCAGTACTTC. Variable domain in full (rest from reference TRBV19 and TRBJ2-7): DGGITQSPKYLFRKEGQNVTLSCEQNLNHDAMYWYRQDPGQGLRLIYYSQIVNDFQKGDIAEGYSVSREKKESFPLTVTSAQKNPTAFYLCASSHLQRASLYEQYFGPGTRLTVT.